Below, one TCR beta chain is given with its context. The target antigen is unknown. The entry originates in a study of T cells expressing NK-cell markers. Background on the study: The TCR beta repertoires originated in sorted CD3+CD56+NKG2C+, CD3+CD56+NKG2C- and CD3+CD56-NKG2C+ T cells. Eight donors were sequenced, of whom seven were HCMV-seropositive, while the remaining one was HCMV-seronegative.

CDR3 length equals 16 residues. Germline values: CDR1 SGHDN, CDR2 FVKESK. TCRdb reprocessed the 5' RACE reads and reports one entry per CDR3 protein, with no DNA. This sample contains 200,000 to 300,000 distinct CDR3 sequences. Whole-study results and caveats: In several donors, dominant clonotypes made up about 25-60.1% of CD3+CD56-NKG2C+ cells. HCMV specificity of expanded NKG2C+ T cell clones remained unclear.

Source material: blood T cells: a sorted CD56 or NKG2C T cell subset, CD4+ or CD8+ T cells, or bulk PBMC T cells (not recorded which). This receptor was obtained from a woman between 18 and 75 years old in good health. The V gene is TRBV14, the J gene TRBJ1-1; TCRdb's D call of TRBD1 is untestable without DNA. CDR3 sequence: CASSQLPGQRNTEAFF.